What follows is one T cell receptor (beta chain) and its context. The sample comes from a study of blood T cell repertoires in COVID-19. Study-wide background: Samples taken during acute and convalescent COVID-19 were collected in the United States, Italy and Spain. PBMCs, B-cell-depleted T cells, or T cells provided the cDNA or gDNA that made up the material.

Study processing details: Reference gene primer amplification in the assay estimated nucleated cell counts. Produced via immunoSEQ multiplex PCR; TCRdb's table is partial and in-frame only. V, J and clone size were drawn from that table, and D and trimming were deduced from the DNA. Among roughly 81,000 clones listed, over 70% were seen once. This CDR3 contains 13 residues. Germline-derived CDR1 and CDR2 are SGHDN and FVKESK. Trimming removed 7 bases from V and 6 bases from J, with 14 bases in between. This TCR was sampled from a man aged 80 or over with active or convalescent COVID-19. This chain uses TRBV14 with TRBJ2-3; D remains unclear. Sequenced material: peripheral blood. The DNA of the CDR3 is TGTGCCAGCACCCTAAACTCTATGGATACGCAGTATTTT. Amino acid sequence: CASTLNSMDTQYF.